This passage covers 28 T cell receptor beta chains from one sample sequenced in a study of blood T cell repertoires in COVID-19. The repertoire was sequenced with immunoSEQ multiplex PCR; TCRdb's copy has only in-frame clones and lacks some. The sample shows under 200,000 clones, approximately 90% of them seen only once. Sequenced sample: peripheral blood. All receptors derive from a man between 65 and 85 years old with active or convalescent COVID-19.

The chain couples TRBV28 to TRBJ1-1; 7 bases agree with TRBD1. The germline V gene encodes CDR1 MDHEN and CDR2 SYDVKM. Trimming removed 6 bases from V and 13 bases from J; junction bases left unmatched: 11. This CDR3 region has 12 residues. CDR3 protein: CASSLSDRVIFF. The DNA of the CDR3 is TGTGCCAGCAGCCTAAGTGACAGGGTTATTTTCTTT.

This sequence joins TRBV5-4 and TRBJ2-5, with TRBD1 matching over 7 bases. The CDR3 loop spans 14 amino acids. Germline V lookup: CDR1 SGHNT, CDR2 YYREEE (reference sequence). V lost 0 bases, J lost 4 bases, and 3 bases stayed unmatched. CDR3 loop: CASSLARGRETQYF. The DNA of the CDR3 is TGTGCCAGCAGCTTGGCGAGGGGGCGAGAGACCCAGTACTTC. The full variable domain, with the rest looked up from reference TRBV5-4 and TRBJ2-5, is ETGVTQSPTHLIKTRGQQVTLRCSSQSGHNTVSWYQQALGQGPQFIFQYYREEENGRGNFPPRFSGLQFPNYSSELNVNALELDDSALYLCASSLARGRETQYFGPGTRLLVL.

The J gene is TRBJ1-6, the V gene TRBV6-2 or TRBV6-3, with TRBD1 matching over 10 bases. The CDR3 has 17 residues. Germline trimming cut 5 bases from V and 5 bases from J; bases unmatched to any gene: 9. The V gene's germline CDR1 is MNHEY and CDR2 SVGEGT. CDR3 in amino acids: CASSDKRQGADNSPLHF. The CDR3 nucleotides are TGTGCCAGCAGTGACAAACGACAGGGGGCGGATAATTCACCCCTCCACTTT.

V gene TRBV6-5 combines with J gene TRBJ2-2, with 8 bases matching TRBD1. V was pared by 6 bases and J by 5 bases, with 5 bases of the junction left unmatched. Germline assignment: CDR1 MNHEY and CDR2 SVGAGI. The CDR3 totals 14 residues. CDR3 amino acids: CASRDRAWTGELFF. In DNA, the CDR3 is TGTGCCAGCAGGGACAGGGCATGGACCGGGGAGCTGTTTTTT.

This clone was seen just once. V usage is TRBV5-4 and J usage is TRBJ2-1; 9 bases line up with TRBD1. The V gene's germline CDR1 is SGHNT and CDR2 YYREEE (reference sequence). The trim removed 5 bases at V and 5 bases at J, leaving 5 bases unmatched. This CDR3 region has 14 residues. CDR3 DNA sequence: TGTGCCAGCAGACGGGACAGGGCTAACAATGAGCAGTTCTTC. It codes for CASRRDRANNEQFF.

This clone was seen a handful of times. The V gene is TRBV11-3, the J gene TRBJ2-2, with 8 bases fitting TRBD1. Looked up from germline, CDR1 is SGHNT and CDR2 is YENEEA. The CDR3 covers 13 residues. Trimming removed 8 bases from V and 6 bases from J; junction bases left unmatched: 5. This CDR3 reads CASGQGSAGELFF. CDR3 nucleotides: TGTGCCAGCGGACAGGGTTCGGCCGGGGAGCTGTTTTTT.

The chain recombines TRBV27 with TRBJ1-5; D uncertain. CDR1 and CDR2 (germline): MNHEY, SMNVEV (reference sequence). The CDR3 contains 14 residues. V was pared by 4 bases and J by 5 bases, with 12 bases between. CDR3 sequence (DNA): TGTGCCAGCAGTTGGGCGGGTACCCATCAGCCCCAGCATTTT. Protein: CASSWAGTHQPQHF.

The chain joins TRBV5-1 to TRBJ1-2; TRBD1 agrees at 12 bases. Trimming at V came to 2 bases and at J to 8 bases, leaving 10 bases not matched to a gene. In germline, CDR1 is SGHRS, CDR2 YFSETQ. This CDR3 is 16 amino acids long. Here the CDR3 reads CASSFTPGQGAFGYTF. In nucleotides, the CDR3 is TGCGCCAGCAGCTTTACGCCGGGACAGGGGGCTTTCGGCTACACCTTC.

This sequence joins TRBV2 and TRBJ2-3; D gene unclear. The germline gives CDR1 SNHLY, CDR2 FYNNEI. V lost 5 bases to trimming and J lost 1 base, with 7 bases between them. This CDR3 region has 13 residues. The CDR3 DNA reads TGTGCCAGCAGTACCCCAGGCACAGATACGCAGTATTTT. Its protein is CASSTPGTDTQYF.

The V gene is TRBV28, the J gene TRBJ1-5, with a possible D match to TRBD1 (5 bases). This CDR3 region has 14 residues. Germline values: CDR1 MDHEN, CDR2 SYDVKM. Trimming shortened V by 6 bases and J by 1 base, and 10 bases separated the two germline ends. CDR3 region: CASSTGLSNQPQHF. In nucleotides, the CDR3 is TGTGCCAGCAGCACGGGACTGAGCAATCAGCCCCAGCATTTT.

This chain links TRBV19 with TRBJ2-2; TRBD1 aligns across 7 bases. J gave up 0 bases and V 9 bases, and 7 bases lay outside the gene matches. Germline CDR1 and CDR2: LNHDA and SQIVND (reference sequence). The CDR3 covers 15 residues. As DNA, the CDR3 is TGTGCCAGCCGAAAGGACAGGCCGAACACCGGGGAGCTGTTTTTT. It codes for CASRKDRPNTGELFF.

This sequence joins TRBV12-3 or TRBV12-4 and TRBJ1-1; weak D call: TRBD1 (6 bases). There are 13 residues in the CDR3. Trimming took 6 bases from V and 4 from J, leaving 12 bases between them. The CDR3 coding sequence is TGTGCCAGCAGCCGCGGACAGCCCACTGAAGCTTTCTTT. Its translation: CASSRGQPTEAFF.

The CDR3 spells CASSSQGAGRETQYF. The CDR3 DNA is TGTGCCAGCAGCTCCCAGGGGGCAGGGAGAGAGACCCAGTACTTC. The rearrangement links TRBV7-9 to TRBJ2-5, with 8 bases matching TRBD1. The ends lost 4 bases at V and 4 bases at J; junction bases unmatched: 8. Germline CDR1 reads SEHNR; CDR2 reads FQNEAQ (reference sequence). The CDR3 is made up of 15 amino acids.

V usage is TRBV19 and J usage is TRBJ2-7; 7 bases are a match to TRBD1. This CDR3 contains 14 residues. V shed 4 bases, J shed 3 bases, and the junction held 6 bases outside the gene matches. Germline V gene data show CDR1 as LNHDA and CDR2 as SQIVND (reference sequence). The CDR3 spells CASSRPGQNYEQYF. CDR3 nucleotides: TGTGCCAGTAGTAGACCGGGACAGAACTACGAGCAGTACTTC.

J is TRBJ1-6 and V is TRBV23-1, with 8 bases lining up with TRBD1. TRBV23-1 is annotated as an ORF whose role is uncertain. V lost 2 bases and J lost 9; bases outside the gene matches: 3. There are 14 residues in the CDR3. CDR3 in amino acids: CASSQGQGGSPLHF. The CDR3 DNA sequence: TGCGCCAGCAGTCAAGGACAGGGTGGTTCACCCCTCCACTTT.

The chain couples TRBV2 to TRBJ1-1, with D possibly matching TRBD1 (5 bases). Germline lookup yields CDR1 SNHLY and CDR2 FYNNEI. CDR3 length equals 15 residues. V was cut by 6 bases and J by 1 base, with 15 bases left in between. The CDR3 DNA reads TGTGCCAGCAGAAAGTCGGCAGGGTCGAACACTGAAGCTTTCTTT. Translating gives CASRKSAGSNTEAFF.

V usage is TRBV24-1 and J usage is TRBJ2-3; 11 nucleotides align to TRBD1. Losses at the gene ends were 9 bases for V and 2 bases for J; bases not matched to a gene: 3. Germline assignment: CDR1 KGHDR and CDR2 SFDVKD. The CDR3 has 14 amino acids. CDR3 bases: TGTGCCACCGGGGACAGGGGGACCACAGATACGCAGTATTTT. It encodes CATGDRGTTDTQYF.

This chain uses TRBV29-1 with TRBJ1-1; TRBD1 matches at 8 bases. CDR3 length equals 13 residues. The V gene end was trimmed by 7 bases and the J gene end by 5 bases; junction bases not matched to a gene: 9. Germline CDR1 is SQVTM and CDR2 is ANQGSEA. This CDR3 is CSAYQDRATEAFF. CDR3 nucleotide sequence: TGCAGCGCCTACCAGGACAGGGCTACTGAAGCTTTCTTT. The full variable domain, in which reference TRBV29-1 and TRBJ1-1 provide the parts outside the CDR3, is SAVISQKPSRDICQRGTSLTIQCQVDSQVTMMFWYRQQPGQSLTLIATANQGSEATYESGFVIDKFPISRPNLTFSTLTVSNMSPEDSSIYLCSAYQDRATEAFFGQGTRLTVV.

The chain couples TRBV7-2 to TRBJ2-2; D gene unclear. The CDR3 length is 16 residues. Germline CDR1 SGHTA, CDR2 FQGNSA. The V gene lost 2 bases and the J gene lost 0 bases, with 10 bases spanning the gap. CDR3 residues: CASSLSRPANTGELFF. DNA for the CDR3: TGTGCCAGCAGCTTATCTCGTCCGGCGAACACCGGGGAGCTGTTTTTT.

The V and J genes are TRBV6-2 or TRBV6-3 and TRBJ1-1; D is unresolved. The CDR3 loop spans 15 amino acids. The germline gives CDR1 MNHEY, CDR2 SVGEGT. The V end lost 0 bases, the J end lost 3 bases, and 11 bases lay between the germline ends. The CDR3 DNA is TGTGCCAGCAGTTACTCGTTACCTGGAGACACTGAAGCTTTCTTT. Amino acids: CASSYSLPGDTEAFF.

The chain couples TRBV3-1 (or the pseudogene TRBV3-2) to TRBJ2-2; D call uncertain. The germline V gene encodes CDR1 LGHDT and CDR2 YNNKEL (reference sequence). The CDR3 totals 15 residues. The V gene lost 4 bases and the J gene lost 1 base, with 10 bases spanning the gap. CDR3 sequence: CASSPYPGNTGELFF. The CDR3 DNA reads as TGTGCCAGCAGCCCGTACCCAGGGAACACCGGGGAGCTGTTTTTT.

CDR3 sequence (DNA): TGTGCCAGCACCCAAGGGGGCTGGAACACTGAAGCTTTCTTT. It specifies CASTQGGWNTEAFF. The chain has TRBV7-2 and TRBJ1-1; 7 positions agree with TRBD1. This CDR3 is 14 amino acids long. V was clipped by 7 bases and J by 1 base; unmatched bases: 6. From germline, CDR1 is SGHTA and CDR2 FQGNSA.

V gene TRBV6-5 combines with J gene TRBJ2-5; D gene uncertain. The CDR3 consists of 13 residues. In germline, CDR1 is MNHEY, CDR2 SVGAGI. V was shortened by 6 bases and J by 2 bases, with 10 bases between the two germline ends. CDR3: CASSLDWQETQYF. In DNA, the CDR3 is TGTGCCAGCAGCCTTGACTGGCAAGAGACCCAGTACTTC.

V is TRBV5-1 and J is TRBJ2-5; D unclear. The germline V gene encodes CDR1 SGHRS and CDR2 YFSETQ. The CDR3 loop spans 15 amino acids. V gave up 4 bases and J gave up 4 bases, with 17 bases separating them. The CDR3: CASSERTGSGETQYF. The CDR3 nucleotides are TGCGCCAGCAGCGAAAGAACCGGGTCTGGAGAGACCCAGTACTTC. The whole variable domain, remainder taken from reference TRBV5-1 and TRBJ2-5, is KAGVTQTPRYLIKTRGQQVTLSCSPISGHRSVSWYQQTPGQGLQFLFEYFSETQRNKGNFPGRFSGRQFSNSRSEMNVSTLELGDSALYLCASSERTGSGETQYFGPGTRLLVL.

The chain couples TRBV7-2 to TRBJ2-1; 7 bases are a match to TRBD2. The CDR3 runs 14 residues. V gave up 5 bases and J gave up 3 bases; unmatched junction bases: 4. CDR1 SGHTA and CDR2 FQGNSA come from the germline V gene. For the CDR3, the DNA is TGTGCCAGCAGCCCGGCTAGCGGCTACAATGAGCAGTTCTTC. Translated: CASSPASGYNEQFF.

The rearrangement joins TRBV5-6 to TRBJ2-7; D is perhaps TRBD2 (6 bases). V gave up 1 base and J gave up 4 bases, with 9 bases separating them. From germline, CDR1 is SGHDT and CDR2 YYEEEE. The CDR3 consists of 13 residues. The CDR3 DNA follows: TGTGCCAGCAGCTTGTCAGGGAGGTACGAGCAGTACTTC. Its protein product is CASSLSGRYEQYF. The whole variable domain, remainder taken from reference TRBV5-6 and TRBJ2-7, is DAGVTQSPTHLIKTRGQQVTLRCSPKSGHDTVSWYQQALGQGPQFIFQYYEEEERQRGNFPDRFSGHQFPNYSSELNVNALLLGDSALYLCASSLSGRYEQYFGPGTRLTVT.

The gene calls are TRBV14 and TRBJ2-7; maybe TRBD1 (6 bases). Germline V gene sequence: CDR1 SGHDN, CDR2 FVKESK. The V gene lost 4 bases and the J gene lost 4 bases, with 14 bases spanning the gap. The CDR3 runs to 14 residues. The CDR3 sequence: CASSLGGRGYEQYF. CDR3 bases: TGTGCCAGCAGCCTTGGGGGCAGGGGATACGAGCAGTACTTC.

The chain recombines TRBV20-1 with TRBJ1-6; D gene ambiguous. From germline, CDR1 is DFQATT and CDR2 SNEGSKA (reference sequence). Deletions cut 3 bases from V and 10 bases from J, with 10 bases between. The CDR3 is 12 amino acids. The CDR3 DNA reads TGCAGTGCTAGTCGTAGTACCTCACCCCTCCACTTT. As protein: CSASRSTSPLHF.